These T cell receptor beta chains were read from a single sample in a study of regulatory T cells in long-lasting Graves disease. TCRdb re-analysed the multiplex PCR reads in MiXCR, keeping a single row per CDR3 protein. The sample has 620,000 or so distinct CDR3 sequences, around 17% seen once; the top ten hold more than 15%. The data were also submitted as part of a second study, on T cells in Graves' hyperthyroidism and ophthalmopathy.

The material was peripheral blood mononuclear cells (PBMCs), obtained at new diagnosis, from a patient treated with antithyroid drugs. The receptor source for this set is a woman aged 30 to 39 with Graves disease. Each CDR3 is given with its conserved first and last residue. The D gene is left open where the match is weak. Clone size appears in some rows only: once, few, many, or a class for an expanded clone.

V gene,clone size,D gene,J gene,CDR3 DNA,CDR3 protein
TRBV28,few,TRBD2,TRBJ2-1,TGTGCCAGCAGTTTCGGGAGGATGCAGTTCTTC,CASSFGRMQFF
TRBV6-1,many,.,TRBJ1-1,TGTGCCAGCAGTGGGTCGAACGGATTGAACACTGAAGCTTTCTTT,CASSGSNGLNTEAFF
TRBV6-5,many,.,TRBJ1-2,TGTGCCAGCAGTTACGGCACAGGGCTTAACTATGGCTACACCTTC,CASSYGTGLNYGYTF
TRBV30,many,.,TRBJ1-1,TGTGCCTGGAGTGTCCAGGGACCCATGAACACTGAAGCTTTCTTT,CAWSVQGPMNTEAFF
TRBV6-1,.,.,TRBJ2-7,TGTGCCAGCAGACTACAACAGGGCCCCTACGAGCAGTACTTC,CASRLQQGPYEQYF
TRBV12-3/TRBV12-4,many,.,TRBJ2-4,TGTGCCAGCAGAACCGGGCGCAAAAACATTCAGTACTTC,CASRTGRKNIQYF
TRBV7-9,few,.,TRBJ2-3,TGTGCCAGCGGACCGACCCTTAGCACAGATACGCAGTATTTT,CASGPTLSTDTQYF
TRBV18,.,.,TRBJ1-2,TGTGCCAGCTCACCACCAGCTCGGGGAGCATATGGCTACACCTTC,CASSPPARGAYGYTF
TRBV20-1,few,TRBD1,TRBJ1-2,TGCAGTGCCAAAAAGGAGGAGACAGGGGTTTTTTTCTATGGCTACACCTTC,CSAKKEETGVFFYGYTF
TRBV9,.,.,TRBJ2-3,TGTGCCAGCAGCGTAGGGCAGGGGGGAAACACAGATACGCAGTATTTT,CASSVGQGGNTDTQYF
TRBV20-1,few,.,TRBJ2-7,TGCAGTGCTCGCGGTTGGGGTCTTGGCGAGCAGTACTTC,CSARGWGLGEQYF
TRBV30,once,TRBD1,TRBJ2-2,TGTGCCTGGTGCGACAGGGAAATCACCGGGGAGCTGTTTTTT,CAWCDREITGELFF
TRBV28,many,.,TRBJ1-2,TGTGCCAGCAGTTTAACAAAGGACAGTTCCTATGGCTACACCTTC,CASSLTKDSSYGYTF
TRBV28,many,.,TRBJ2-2,TGTGCCAGCAGTTTAGGGCCCACCGGGGAGCTGTTTTTT,CASSLGPTGELFF
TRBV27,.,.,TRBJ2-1,TGTGCCAGCAGTTTTATTCTTAAGGATCGATATGGCAATGAGCAGTTCTTC,CASSFILKDRYGNEQFF
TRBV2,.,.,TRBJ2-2,TGTGCCAGCAGTGTGGCTGTCGCGAACACCGGGGAGCTGTTTTTT,CASSVAVANTGELFF
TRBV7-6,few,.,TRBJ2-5,TGTGCCAGCAGCTTAAAAATGAGAGAGACCCAGTACTTC,CASSLKMRETQYF
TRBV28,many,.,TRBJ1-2,TGTGCCAGCAGAACCCCCAGAGGGGTTCTTCTTGATGGCTACACCTTC,CASRTPRGVLLDGYTF
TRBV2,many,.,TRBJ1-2,TGTGCCAGCAGTATGAGTAACTATGGCTACACCTTC,CASSMSNYGYTF
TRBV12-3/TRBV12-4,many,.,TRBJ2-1,TGTGCCAGCAGTTTAGGGCCAGGCCTCAATGAGCAGTTCTTC,CASSLGPGLNEQFF
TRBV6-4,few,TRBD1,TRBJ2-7,TGTGCCAGCACCACCAGGGGACAGAGTTACGAGCAGTACTTC,CASTTRGQSYEQYF
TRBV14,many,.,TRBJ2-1,TGTGCCAGCAGCCAAGGGTTGGGACTCACCAATGAGCAGTTCTTC,CASSQGLGLTNEQFF
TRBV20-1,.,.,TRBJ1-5,TGCAGTTTTCAGGAGGTTGGCAATCAGCCCCAGCATTTT,CSFQEVGNQPQHF
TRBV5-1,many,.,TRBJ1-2,TGCGCCAGCAGCACGGTCCCGGGGAGCCCTGGTGGCTACACCTTC,CASSTVPGSPGGYTF
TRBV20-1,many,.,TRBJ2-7,TGCAGTGCTGACGACAGGAACTCCTACGAGCAGTACTTC,CSADDRNSYEQYF
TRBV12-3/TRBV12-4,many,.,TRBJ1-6,TGTGCCAGCAATTTGGACAGTACAAATTCACCCCTCCACTTT,CASNLDSTNSPLHF
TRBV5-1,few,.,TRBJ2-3,TGCGCCAGCAGCTTGTGGCGGGATCCTACAGATACGCAGTATTTT,CASSLWRDPTDTQYF
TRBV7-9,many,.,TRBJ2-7,TGTGCCAGCAGCGTAGACAGAAGCTCCTACGAGCAGTACTTC,CASSVDRSSYEQYF
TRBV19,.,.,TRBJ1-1,TGTGCCAGTAGTATAGGGCCGGGACGAAACACTGAAGCTTTCTTT,CASSIGPGRNTEAFF
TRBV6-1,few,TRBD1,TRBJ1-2,TGTGCCACGAGGGGACAGCTCTATGGCTACACCTTC,CATRGQLYGYTF
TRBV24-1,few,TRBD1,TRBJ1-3,TGTGCCACCAGTGAGACAGGGGAACGAAAAAACACCATATATTTT,CATSETGERKNTIYF
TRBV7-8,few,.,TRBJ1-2,TGTGCCAGCAGCTTAGGGTCGGCCGGGGGGGGAACAAACTATGGCTACACCTTC,CASSLGSAGGGTNYGYTF
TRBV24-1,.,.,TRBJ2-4,TGTGCCACCAGTACCGAGACGGGGTCCAAAAACATTCAGTACTTC,CATSTETGSKNIQYF
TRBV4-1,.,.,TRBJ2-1,TGCGCCAGCAGCCAAGATGGGATAGCTGAGCAGTTCTTC,CASSQDGIAEQFF
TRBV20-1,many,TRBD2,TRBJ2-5,TGCAGTGCTGTCTCCGGGGGGGAGACCCAGTACTTC,CSAVSGGETQYF
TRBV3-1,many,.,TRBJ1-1,TGTGCCAGCAGCCAAGCAACGATTCAGGGTAGAGCTTTCTTT,CASSQATIQGRAFF
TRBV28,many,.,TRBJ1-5,TGTGCCAGCAGTTTGGGTCATTCAGGGATATGGATGCGCAATCAGCCCCAGCATTTT,CASSLGHSGIWMRNQPQHF
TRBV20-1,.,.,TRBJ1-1,TGCAGTGCTAGTGATTCGGTGGCGACAGAAGCTTTCTTT,CSASDSVATEAFF
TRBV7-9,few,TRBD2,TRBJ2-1,TGTGCCAGCAGCCCCGGGACTAGCGGGAGCTGGGAGCAGTTCTTC,CASSPGTSGSWEQFF
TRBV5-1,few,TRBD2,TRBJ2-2,TGCGCCAGCAGCTTGGGGACTAGCACCGGGGAGCTGTTTTTT,CASSLGTSTGELFF
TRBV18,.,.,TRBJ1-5,TGTGCCAGCTCACCGATCCCACAGGACCAGCCCCAGCATTTT,CASSPIPQDQPQHF
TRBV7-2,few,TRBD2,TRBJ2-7,TGTGCCAGCAGCCTAACAGCGGGAGAAAGTGGCGAGCAGTACTTC,CASSLTAGESGEQYF
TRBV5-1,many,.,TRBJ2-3,TGCGCCAGCAGCCAGGGTTTCAGCACAGATACGCAGTATTTT,CASSQGFSTDTQYF
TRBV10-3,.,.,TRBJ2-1,TGTGCCACCGGGGACCTTCTTTACAATGAGCAGTTCTTC,CATGDLLYNEQFF
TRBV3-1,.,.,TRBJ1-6,TGTGCCAGCAGCCAAGTAACCCCGAACGCCTATAATTCACCCCTCCACTTT,CASSQVTPNAYNSPLHF
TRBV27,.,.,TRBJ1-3,TGTGCCAGCAGTGGGGGTCTTTACTCTGGAAACACCATATATTTT,CASSGGLYSGNTIYF
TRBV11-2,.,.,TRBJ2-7,TGTGCCAGCAGCTTATCCAGGGTCTACGAGCAGTACTTC,CASSLSRVYEQYF
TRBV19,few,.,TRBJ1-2,TGTGCCAGTAGTGTACAGGGTCGGGAAGTTGGCTACACCTTC,CASSVQGREVGYTF
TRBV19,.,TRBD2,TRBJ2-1,TGTGCCAGTACTAGCGGGAACTCCTACAATGAGCAGTTCTTC,CASTSGNSYNEQFF
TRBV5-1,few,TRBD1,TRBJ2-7,TGCGCCAGCAGCACAGGACAGGGGGCGTCCTACGAGCAGTACTTC,CASSTGQGASYEQYF
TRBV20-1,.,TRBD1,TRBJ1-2,TGCAGTGCTGGAACGGGACAGTCCACAATTTCTAACTATGGCTACACCTTC,CSAGTGQSTISNYGYTF
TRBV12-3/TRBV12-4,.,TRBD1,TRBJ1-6,TGTGCCAGCAGGTACAGGGACAGTTCACCCCTCCACTTT,CASRYRDSSPLHF
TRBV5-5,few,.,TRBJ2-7,TGTGCCAGCAGCTTGTTTAGAATCGACTACGAGCAGTACTTC,CASSLFRIDYEQYF
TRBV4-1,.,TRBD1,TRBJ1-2,TGCGCCAGCAGCCAACCTAAACAGGGGGCGGGCTATGGCTACACCTTC,CASSQPKQGAGYGYTF
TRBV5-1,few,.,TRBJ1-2,TGCGCCAGCAGAGGGGCTGCAGGGGTATTCGGAGGCTACACCTTC,CASRGAAGVFGGYTF
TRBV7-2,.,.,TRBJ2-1,TGTGCCAGCAGCTTGGAATACCCAGCCAATGAGCAGTTCTTC,CASSLEYPANEQFF
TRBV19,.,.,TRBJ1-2,TGTGCCAGTAGGGAGCAGGGCTACTATGGCTACACCTTC,CASREQGYYGYTF
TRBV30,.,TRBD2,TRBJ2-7,TGTGCCTGGAGTTCCCGGCGGGAGGCCGAGCAGTACTTC,CAWSSRREAEQYF
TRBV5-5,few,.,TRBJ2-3,TGTGCCAGCAGGGTAGGGCCCGGCACAGATACGCAGTATTTT,CASRVGPGTDTQYF